The rows below give T cell receptor beta chains drawn from one sample of a study of blood T cell repertoires in COVID-19. Clones were sequenced by immunoSEQ multiplex PCR, and TCRdb holds only the in-frame ones, with some missing. The sample includes 25,000 to 35,000 clones, approximately 86% seen only once; the top ten take under 2%. Sequenced material: peripheral blood. These receptor sequences come from an elderly man with active or convalescent COVID-19. CDR3s include the opening cysteine and the closing phenylalanine or tryptophan. The D gene is left open where the match is weak. Size values are once, few and many counts, or a class for expanded clones, and some rows have none.

cdr3_length: 13
d_call: .
j_call: TRBJ1-1
v_call: TRBV6-1
clone_size: .
cdr3_aa: CASSPGSQLEAFF
cdr3_nt: TGTGCCAGCAGCCCTGGGAGCCAGCTTGAAGCTTTCTTT

cdr3_length: 13
d_call: TRBD1
j_call: TRBJ2-7
v_call: TRBV12-3/TRBV12-4
clone_size: .
cdr3_aa: CASSFGTAYEQYF
cdr3_nt: TGTGCCAGCAGTTTCGGGACAGCCTACGAGCAGTACTTC

cdr3_length: 14
d_call: .
j_call: TRBJ1-2
v_call: TRBV7-9
clone_size: .
cdr3_aa: CASSGKDSVYGYTF
cdr3_nt: TGTGCCAGCTCTGGCAAGGACTCAGTCTATGGCTACACCTTC

cdr3_length: 14
d_call: TRBD2
j_call: TRBJ2-5
v_call: TRBV27
clone_size: .
cdr3_aa: CASSLMGGRETQYF
cdr3_nt: TGTGCCAGCAGTTTAATGGGGGGGAGAGAGACCCAGTACTTC

cdr3_length: 13
d_call: TRBD1
j_call: TRBJ2-3
v_call: TRBV10-3
clone_size: few
cdr3_aa: CAIRPGQGNTQYF
cdr3_nt: TGTGCCATCAGACCGGGACAGGGAAATACGCAGTATTTT

cdr3_length: 14
d_call: .
j_call: TRBJ1-1
v_call: TRBV7-2
clone_size: .
cdr3_aa: CASSRTGMNTEAFF
cdr3_nt: TGTGCCAGCAGTCGTACAGGAATGAACACTGAAGCTTTCTTT

cdr3_length: 18
d_call: .
j_call: TRBJ1-5
v_call: TRBV21-1
clone_size: .
cdr3_aa: CASNRTDRFRNSNQPQHF
cdr3_nt: TGTGCCAGCAACAGGACAGACCGATTTCGAAATAGCAATCAGCCCCAGCATTTT

cdr3_length: 13
d_call: .
j_call: TRBJ2-3
v_call: TRBV6-5
clone_size: .
cdr3_aa: CASTRGGTDTQYF
cdr3_nt: TGTGCCAGCACGAGAGGCGGCACAGATACGCAGTATTTT

cdr3_length: 14
d_call: .
j_call: TRBJ1-1
v_call: TRBV11-2
clone_size: .
cdr3_aa: CASSWGHMNTEAFF
cdr3_nt: TGTGCCAGCAGCTGGGGACATATGAACACTGAAGCTTTCTTT

cdr3_length: 17
d_call: TRBD2
j_call: TRBJ2-3
v_call: TRBV4-1
clone_size: few
cdr3_aa: CASSQRGGLSSTDTQYF
cdr3_nt: TGCGCCAGCTCACAGCGGGGGGGTCTTTCTAGCACAGATACGCAGTATTTT

cdr3_length: 15
d_call: TRBD1
j_call: TRBJ2-2
v_call: TRBV18
clone_size: once
cdr3_aa: CASSPGQQNTGELFF
cdr3_nt: TGTGCCAGCTCACCGGGACAGCAGAACACCGGGGAGCTGTTTTTT

cdr3_length: 15
d_call: TRBD1
j_call: TRBJ2-3
v_call: TRBV18
clone_size: .
cdr3_aa: CASSLGDRVTDTQYF
cdr3_nt: TGTGCCAGCTCCCTTGGGGACAGGGTCACAGATACGCAGTATTTT

cdr3_length: 14
d_call: TRBD1
j_call: TRBJ2-3
v_call: TRBV7-3
clone_size: .
cdr3_aa: CASSLIAGGDTQYF
cdr3_nt: TGTGCCAGCAGCTTAATCGCAGGGGGAGATACGCAGTATTTT

cdr3_length: 14
d_call: TRBD1
j_call: TRBJ2-7
v_call: TRBV6-5
clone_size: .
cdr3_aa: CASSYGTGGGEQYF
cdr3_nt: TGTGCCAGCAGTTACGGGACAGGGGGCGGCGAGCAGTACTTC

cdr3_length: 16
d_call: TRBD2
j_call: TRBJ2-3
v_call: TRBV9
clone_size: .
cdr3_aa: CASRSGRRERGDTQYF
cdr3_nt: TGTGCCAGCCGTTCGGGTAGGCGGGAGAGGGGAGATACGCAGTATTTT

cdr3_length: 17
d_call: TRBD2
j_call: TRBJ2-7
v_call: TRBV9
clone_size: .
cdr3_aa: CASSVGPETSGGYEQYF
cdr3_nt: TGTGCCAGCAGCGTAGGCCCCGAGACTAGCGGGGGCTACGAGCAGTACTTC

cdr3_length: 14
d_call: TRBD1
j_call: TRBJ1-1
v_call: TRBV11-1
clone_size: .
cdr3_aa: CASSLNRGRTEAFF
cdr3_nt: TGTGCCAGCAGCTTAAACAGGGGTCGGACTGAAGCTTTCTTT

cdr3_length: 15
d_call: TRBD2
j_call: TRBJ2-7
v_call: TRBV18
clone_size: .
cdr3_aa: CASSSLAGASDEQYF
cdr3_nt: TGTGCCAGCTCATCCCTAGCGGGGGCCTCTGACGAGCAGTACTTC

cdr3_length: 12
d_call: TRBD1
j_call: TRBJ2-7
v_call: TRBV28
clone_size: .
cdr3_aa: CATRQGTYEQYF
cdr3_nt: TGTGCCACCCGACAGGGGACCTACGAGCAGTACTTC

cdr3_length: 12
d_call: .
j_call: TRBJ1-2
v_call: TRBV5-8
clone_size: .
cdr3_aa: CASSLVARGYTF
cdr3_nt: TGTGCCAGCAGCTTGGTGGCGCGGGGCTACACCTTC

cdr3_length: 17
d_call: TRBD2
j_call: TRBJ2-1
v_call: TRBV4-1
clone_size: .
cdr3_aa: CASSQTGGDYLKDEQFF
cdr3_nt: TGCGCCAGCAGCCAAACCGGAGGGGACTACCTTAAGGATGAGCAGTTCTTC

cdr3_length: 12
d_call: .
j_call: TRBJ2-7
v_call: TRBV6-5
clone_size: .
cdr3_aa: CASTKLGVEQYF
cdr3_nt: TGTGCCAGCACCAAACTGGGAGTCGAGCAGTACTTC